The next 17 T cell receptor beta chains were all read from a single sample in a study of blood T cells in healthy people across ages. A second PCR, run for roughly 7 to 12 cycles, used a sample-barcoded 5' primer plus a J-beta primer mix. TCRdb re-derived calls from the 5' RACE reads in MiXCR, one entry per CDR3 protein. The table includes about 1.4 million distinct CDR3 sequences, approximately 60% detected once. What was sequenced was blood. All receptors derive from a man aged 18 to 30 in good health.

The chain links TRBV6-1 to TRBJ2-1, with 12 bases that match TRBD1. The CDR3 runs 14 residues. The germline V gene encodes CDR1 MNHNS and CDR2 SASEGT. Germline trimming cut 6 bases from V and 8 bases from J; bases unmatched to any gene: 5. The CDR3 is CASRPGQGADEQFF. The CDR3 DNA reads as TGTGCCAGCAGGCCGGGACAGGGGGCCGATGAGCAGTTCTTC.

V gene TRBV20-1 combines with J gene TRBJ2-1; TRBD1 matches at 7 bases. The CDR3 is 16 amino acids. CDR1 is DFQATT and CDR2 is SNEGSKA in the germline V gene (reference sequence). The trim removed 6 bases at V and 6 bases at J, leaving 17 bases unmatched. This CDR3 reads CSAKPMSGGVSNEQFF. The CDR3 DNA reads TGCAGTGCCAAACCCATGTCAGGGGGAGTCTCCAATGAGCAGTTCTTC.

This clonotype has a handful of counts. CDR3 region: CSVEGSAISEETQYF. The CDR3 DNA is TGCAGCGTTGAGGGGAGCGCCATCTCCGAAGAGACCCAGTACTTC. The chain couples TRBV29-1 to TRBJ2-5, with a weak D call TRBD2 (5 bases). The V gene lost 3 bases and the J gene lost 3 bases, with 17 bases spanning the gap. Germline values: CDR1 SQVTM, CDR2 ANQGSEA. This CDR3 has 15 amino acids.

The CDR3 loop reads CASRTTGTETQYF. Written as DNA, the CDR3 is TGTGCCAGCAGAACCACAGGGACGGAGACCCAGTACTTC. This chain connects TRBV6-5 to TRBJ2-5, with D perhaps TRBD1 (6 bases). Trimming removed 6 bases at V and 5 bases at J, with 13 bases between. This CDR3 is built from 13 residues. Per the germline V gene, CDR1 is MNHEY and CDR2 is SVGAGI.

The V and J genes are TRBV27 and TRBJ2-2, with D tentatively TRBD1 (5 bases). The ends were cut back, 6 bases at V and 5 bases at J, with 10 bases in the middle. This CDR3 contains 13 residues. CDR1 is MNHEY, CDR2 SMNVEV, per germline (reference sequence). CDR3 sequence reads: CASRGAGTGELFF. The CDR3 DNA reads as TGTGCCAGCAGAGGGGCCGGTACCGGGGAGCTGTTTTTT.

This clonotype was recorded a few times. This chain connects TRBV12-5 to TRBJ2-1; 9 bases agree with TRBD2. The V segment lost 2 bases and the J segment 6 bases; nucleotides outside the gene matches: 5. CDR1 LGHNT and CDR2 FRNRAP come from the germline V gene. The length of the CDR3 is 15 residues. The CDR3 DNA sequence: TGTGCTAGTGGTTTGCTGGGACTAGCTGGCAATGAGCAGTTCTTC. It is translated as CASGLLGLAGNEQFF.

This clonotype was observed a few times. This chain uses TRBV5-1 with TRBJ2-7; tentatively, D is TRBD2 (5 bases). CDR1 and CDR2 from the germline V gene are SGHRS and YFSETQ. The CDR3 is 14 amino acids. V was clipped by 4 bases and J by 2 bases, with 13 bases between them. CDR3 in amino acids: CASSPGLITYEQYF. For the CDR3, the DNA is TGCGCCAGCAGCCCAGGACTTATAACCTACGAGCAGTACTTC.

This clonotype has only one observation. The rearrangement joins TRBV29-1 to TRBJ2-5; 7 positions agree with TRBD1. Trimming cost V 6 bases and J 2 bases; bases outside gene matches: 6. Germline lookup yields CDR1 SQVTM and CDR2 ANQGSEA. CDR3 length: 13 residues. CDR3 nucleotide sequence: TGCAGCGTCCCGGGACAGATTCAAGAGACCCAGTACTTC. Encoded protein: CSVPGQIQETQYF.

This clonotype appeared a few times. The rearrangement joins TRBV20-1 to TRBJ2-1; possible D gene TRBD1, 6 bases. CDR3 size: 14 residues. CDR1 and CDR2 (germline): DFQATT, SNEGSKA (reference sequence). This CDR3 is CRVEQGSSYNEQFF. As DNA, the CDR3 is TGCAGGGTCGAACAGGGTAGCTCCTACAATGAGCAGTTCTTC.

This clonotype has only a few counts. V gene TRBV12-3 or TRBV12-4 combines with J gene TRBJ2-7; D is perhaps TRBD1 (5 bases). This CDR3 spans 13 amino acids. Trimming shortened V by 5 bases and J by 6 bases, and 14 bases separated the two germline ends. CDR3 nucleotides: TGTGCCAGCAGTCCACATCCTCAGGGCGAGCAGTACTTC. It yields the protein CASSPHPQGEQYF.

V usage is TRBV5-1 and J usage is TRBJ2-7; 7 positions match TRBD2. CDR3 length: 15 amino acids. Germline V CDR1 and CDR2: SGHRS, YFSETQ. J gave up 0 bases and V 4 bases, and 7 bases lay outside the gene matches. CDR3 amino acids: CASSPDGRASYEQYF. As DNA, the CDR3 is TGCGCCAGCAGCCCCGATGGGAGGGCCTCCTACGAGCAGTACTTC.

V usage is TRBV7-9 and J usage is TRBJ2-3; 9 nucleotides line up with TRBD1. V gave up 5 bases and J gave up 0 bases; unmatched junction bases: 6. The CDR3 runs to 16 residues. Germline V gives CDR1 SEHNR, CDR2 FQNEAQ (reference sequence). The CDR3 sequence is CASSQGQGRSTDTQYF. As DNA, the CDR3 is TGTGCCAGCAGCCAGGGACAGGGACGTAGCACAGATACGCAGTATTTT.

The V and J genes are TRBV12-3 or TRBV12-4 and TRBJ2-5, with TRBD2 matching over 11 bases. Losses at the gene ends were 3 bases for V and 3 bases for J; bases not matched to a gene: 9. The length of the CDR3 is 17 residues. CDR3 bases: TGTGCCAGCAGTTTTTACCCAACGACTAGCGGGAAAGAGACCCAGTACTTC. Residues: CASSFYPTTSGKETQYF.

The chain joins TRBV20-1 to TRBJ2-5; 10 bases fit TRBD1. Judging by the DNA end, TRBJ2-7 fits better; the J call may be wrong. From germline, CDR1 is DFQATT and CDR2 SNEGSKA (reference sequence). The CDR3 is made up of 17 amino acids. The DNA for the CDR3 is TGCAGTGCTAGATCCCCCCGGCGGGGACAGGGGTCTTACGAGCAGTACTTC. It codes for CSARSPRRGQGSYEQYF.

This rearrangement joins TRBV7-9 to TRBJ2-7; 7 bases align to TRBD2. The V segment lost 2 bases and the J segment 3 bases; nucleotides outside the gene matches: 4. This CDR3 comprises 14 residues. Looked up from germline, CDR1 is SEHNR and CDR2 is FQNEAQ (reference sequence). CDR3 region: CASSLQGRVYEQYF. The CDR3 DNA reads as TGTGCCAGCAGCTTACAAGGGAGGGTCTACGAGCAGTACTTC.

This clonotype was seen only once. One end of the junction does not line up with germline, which may come from a read error. The rearrangement uses TRBV5-1 and TRBJ2-4; no clear D. TRBJ2-7 explains the end of the DNA better; the J call may be wrong. This CDR3 contains 15 residues. Germline V gene sequence: CDR1 SGHRS, CDR2 YFSETQ. The CDR3 region is CASSFNPGSSFEQYF. The DNA of the CDR3 is TGCGCCAGCAGCTTTAACCCAGGTTCGTCCTTCGAGCAGTACTTC.

The CDR3 DNA reads TGTGCCAGCAGTGAATTTACTAGCGGGACCGGGGAGCTGTTTTTT. Translated, it gives CASSEFTSGTGELFF. The V gene is TRBV25-1, the J gene TRBJ2-2, with 9 bases fitting TRBD2. The CDR3 covers 15 residues. Germline V gene data show CDR1 as MGHDK and CDR2 as SYGVNS. After removal of 1 base from V and 5 bases from J, the junction contained 2 bases not matched to a gene.